The present entry profiles one T cell receptor (beta chain) with its context. The antigen remains undetermined. The data stem from a study of cytomegalovirus exposure and HLA in healthy donors. Whole-study findings and limits: It is likely that the observed cluster of highly shared sequence variants was a sequencing artifact. Rare sequences made up most TCRs, while some public TCRs were found in many donors.

The PCR ran on 60 Vbeta and 13 Jbeta primers. Profiled with immunoSEQ multiplex PCR; TCRdb holds only in-frame clones, not every one. The repertoire consists of around 200,000 clones, with approximately 85% occurring once and the leading ten covering less than 3%. CDR1 is MNHNS, CDR2 SASEGT, per germline. This CDR3 has 12 amino acids. Trimming took 8 bases from V and 4 from J, leaving 9 bases between them. The chain carries TRBV6-1 and TRBJ1-5; a possible D gene is TRBD1 (6 bases). Sequencing used PBMCs. This receptor was taken from a woman in her thirties or forties in good health and CMV-seronegative. CDR3 protein: CASVQGNQPQHF. CDR3 bases: TGTGCCAGCGTACAGGGAAATCAGCCCCAGCATTTT.